Shown below are 7 T cell receptor beta chains from a single sample sequenced in a study of CD8 T cells in ankylosing spondylitis. Each CDR3 protein is one row after TCRdb ran MiXCR on the 5' RACE reads. The top ten hold around 30% of the sample, which has a few hundred thousand distinct CDR3 sequences, 18% seen once. The specimen sequenced was blood, either unsorted or a sorted T cell fraction (not recorded which). These receptor sequences come from a male donor with ankylosing spondylitis or in good health (not recorded which).

In this sample, this clonotype turned up many times. The chain recombines TRBV6-2 or TRBV6-3 with TRBJ1-1; D is ambiguous. The CDR3 totals 14 residues. Germline V CDR1 and CDR2: MNHEY, SVGEGT. The germline V and J ends were trimmed by 2 bases and 1 base, with 8 bases remaining between them. In DNA, the CDR3 is TGTGCCAGCAGTTACACCCCCAAGAACACTGAAGCTTTCTTT. As protein: CASSYTPKNTEAFF.

CDR3 in amino acids: CASSLGWDTNTEAFF. CDR3 coding DNA: TGCGCCAGCAGCTTGGGTTGGGATACGAACACTGAAGCTTTCTTT. The chain employs TRBV5-1 and TRBJ1-1, with D hard to call. The V gene lost 0 bases and the J gene lost 1 base, with 10 bases spanning the gap. The CDR3 covers 15 residues. Germline loops: CDR1 SGHRS, CDR2 YFSETQ. The full variable domain, with the rest looked up from reference TRBV5-1 and TRBJ1-1, is KAGVTQTPRYLIKTRGQQVTLSCSPISGHRSVSWYQQTPGQGLQFLFEYFSETQRNKGNFPGRFSGRQFSNSRSEMNVSTLELGDSALYLCASSLGWDTNTEAFFGQGTRLTVV.

V is TRBV11-2 and J is TRBJ2-3; 7 bases are shared with TRBD2. Losses at the gene ends were 7 bases for V and 10 bases for J; bases not matched to a gene: 14. CDR1 is SGHAT, CDR2 FQNNGV, per germline. The length of the CDR3 is 14 residues. The CDR3 coding sequence is TGTGCCAGCAACCCGTGGGGGGGAGAGGTTTCGCAGTATTTT. It encodes CASNPWGGEVSQYF.

This clonotype showed up just a few times. The chain carries TRBV10-2 and TRBJ1-3, with 11 bases that match TRBD1. CDR3 length: 16 residues. Germline V gene data show CDR1 as WSHSY and CDR2 as SAAADI. V trimming: 5 bases; J trimming: 8 bases; junction bases outside the gene matches: 11. The CDR3 region is CASSNPGQGAMDTIYF. The CDR3 DNA is TGCGCCAGCAGTAACCCTGGACAGGGGGCAATGGACACCATATATTTT.

The V and J genes are TRBV7-6 and TRBJ2-7; 11 bases line up with TRBD2. Per germline, CDR1 SGHVS and CDR2 FNYEAQ. With V trimmed by 5 bases and J by 2 bases, 2 bases remained unmatched. The CDR3 runs 14 residues. The CDR3 region is CASSTSGSTYEQYF. CDR3 sequence (DNA): TGTGCCAGCAGCACTAGCGGGAGTACCTACGAGCAGTACTTC.

The chain joins TRBV9 to TRBJ2-2; perhaps D is TRBD1 or TRBD2 (5 bases each). This CDR3 is 17 amino acids long. V was shortened by 0 bases and J by 3 bases, with 15 bases between the two germline ends. CDR1 is SGDLS and CDR2 is YYNGEE in the germline V gene. The CDR3: CASSVGGSRDHTGELFF. CDR3 nucleotide sequence: TGTGCCAGCAGCGTAGGAGGTAGCCGGGACCACACCGGGGAGCTGTTTTTT. The whole variable domain, filled in from reference TRBV9 and TRBJ2-2, reads DSGVTQTPKHLITATGQRVTLRCSPRSGDLSVYWYQQSLDQGLQFLIQYYNGEERAKGNILERFSAQQFPDLHSELNLSSLELGDSALYFCASSVGGSRDHTGELFFGEGSRLTVL.

The chain recombines TRBV5-6 with TRBJ2-5, with TRBD1 as a possible D gene (5 bases). The ends were cut back, 1 base at V and 3 bases at J, with 7 bases in the middle. The CDR3 loop spans 13 amino acids. In germline, CDR1 is SGHDT, CDR2 YYEEEE. The CDR3 region has the DNA TGTGCCAGCAGCTTGTCAGGGAAAGAGACCCAGTACTTC. It translates to CASSLSGKETQYF. Full variable domain (rest looked up from reference TRBV5-6 and TRBJ2-5): DAGVTQSPTHLIKTRGQQVTLRCSPKSGHDTVSWYQQALGQGPQFIFQYYEEEERQRGNFPDRFSGHQFPNYSSELNVNALLLGDSALYLCASSLSGKETQYFGPGTRLLVL.